This TCR beta chain stems from a study of PD-1 blockade in mismatch repair-deficient tumors (dated by TCRdb to about 2017). Study-wide context: Between September 2013 and 2016, fewer than 90 consecutive patients with 11 to 12 mismatch repair-deficient cancer types, all previously treated and progressing, were enrolled in the trial. Deep sequencing of TCR CDR3 regions was used to track tumor-associated T cell clones in peripheral blood of patients responding to PD-1 blockade. What the research found in general, with its limitations: Tumor-resident clones, often undetectable in blood before treatment, expanded rapidly after pembrolizumab and then contracted, generally before radiologic responses.

This sample's time point label indicates: peripheral blood before pembrolizumab. For each enrolled patient, mismatch repair deficiency was established using either polymerase chain reaction or immunohistochemistry. Three patients who responded to pembrolizumab therapy underwent TCR sequencing. The phase II trial prospectively tested pembrolizumab PD-1 blockade in advanced mismatch repair-deficient cancers regardless of tissue of origin. Peripheral blood T cell samples were gathered serially, both before PD-1 blockade started and at multiple time points afterward. The timing of each blood sample was reported as weeks after the first dose of pembrolizumab. As encoded in the germline V gene (reference sequence), CDR1 is SEHNR while CDR2 is FQNEAQ. The CDR3 contains 13 residues, cysteine and phenylalanine counted. This entry keeps only the CDR3 DNA: 39 bases, framed from base 1. The germline ends are 8 bases apart after V is trimmed by 1 base and J by 5 bases.

Regarding this clone: Its antigen is not yet known. Base qualities are missing; no much larger clone stands one base away.

The receptor library was made with the immunoSEQ multiplex PCR assay. In TCRdb, the immuneACCESS table is reduced to in-frame sequences with V and J assigned. These tables do not hold every clone; where another copy was compared, an unresolved V gene accounts for under half, and the others remain unexplained. The sample profile shows roughly 49,000 clones; under 85% of them were found once. Around 3.5% of the sample lies in the top ten. The clonotype comes from an adult with mismatch repair-deficient cancer. This specimen was PBMCs, taken before pembrolizumab treatment. This chain is built from TRBV7-9 and TRBJ1-2; the D segment cannot be called with confidence. The base sequence is TGTGCCAGCAGCTTAGGGCCGAGGTATGGCTACACCTTC. Protein translation: CASSLGPRYGYTF.